This TCR beta chain was obtained from a study of shared clonotypes between healthy human individuals. Study-wide results and limits: All-four-donor shared clonotypes had higher generation probabilities than non-shared clonotypes did. Compared with memory subsets, naive subsets generally had larger estimated richness.

In the case of this clone: What it recognizes is unknown.

Unmatched junction bases numbered 4, after V lost 5 bases and J lost 6 bases. The CDR3 covers 14 residues. Germline-derived CDR1 and CDR2 are SNHLY and FYNNEI. The protocol was immunoSEQ multiplex PCR, while the TCRdb copy is restricted to in-frame clones and leaves out a portion. The sample contains 2 million to 3 million clones, more than 80% of which appear only once. The specimen was naive CD4+ T cells sorted from blood. The subset denotes: CD45RA+ positively selected. J is TRBJ1-1 and V is TRBV2; 12 bases map to TRBD1. The sequence came from a man between 18 and 29 years old in good health. The CDR3 region has the DNA TGTGCCAGCAGTATTCGGGACAGGGGGCCTGAAGCTTTCTTT. It encodes CASSIRDRGPEAFF.